This is a list of T cell receptor beta chains from one sample in a study of cytomegalovirus exposure and HLA in healthy donors. Some clones are missing from TCRdb's copy, which holds only in-frame ones; the method was immunoSEQ multiplex PCR. The sample has about 120,000 clones, around 77% seen once. The specimen was PBMCs. These receptors came from a human donor in good health. Both conserved end residues are part of each CDR3. Each record gives: J gene, V gene, clone size, D gene, CDR3 protein, CDR3 DNA. A D gene is named only where the DNA matches it firmly. Some rows mark clone size as missing; the rest say once, few, many or name a class of expanded clone.

>TRBJ2-4|TRBV6-5|NA|TRBD1
CASSPRDRGIQYF
TGTGCCAGCAGCCCCCGGGACAGAGGTATTCAGTACTTC
>TRBJ1-1|TRBV7-8|NA|NA
CASSLSPMGQGSKETEAFF
TGTGCCAGCAGCTTAAGCCCCATGGGGCAGGGCTCTAAGGAGACTGAAGCTTTCTTT
>TRBJ1-1|TRBV13|NA|NA
CASSEGPLRAFF
TGTGCCAGCAGCGAAGGTCCCCTGAGGGCTTTCTTT
>TRBJ1-2|TRBV10-2|NA|TRBD1
CASSDWQGASGYTF
TGCGCCAGCAGTGACTGGCAGGGGGCATCGGGCTACACCTTC
>TRBJ1-1|TRBV19|NA|NA
CASSMQQAQEAFF
TGTGCCAGTAGTATGCAACAGGCCCAGGAAGCTTTCTTT
>TRBJ1-2|TRBV29-1|NA|NA
CSVGQGSIYGYTF
TGCAGCGTTGGGCAGGGGAGTATCTATGGCTACACCTTC
>TRBJ2-7|TRBV19|medium-sized|NA
CASSIVPGDEQYF
TGTGCCAGTAGTATAGTGCCGGGGGACGAGCAGTACTTC
>TRBJ2-7|TRBV7-9|NA|NA
CASSFGSPNSYEQYF
TGTGCCAGCAGCTTTGGCTCCCCAAACTCCTACGAGCAGTACTTC
>TRBJ2-7|TRBV28|NA|NA
CASKSRGTGTYEQYF
TGTGCCAGCAAAAGCCGGGGGACTGGGACCTACGAGCAGTACTTC
>TRBJ1-2|TRBV27|once|TRBD1
CASSPSTGEMVYGYTF
TGTGCCAGCAGTCCTTCGACAGGGGAGATGGTCTATGGCTACACCTTC
>TRBJ1-6|TRBV2|NA|TRBD1
CASSGGTGNYNSPLHF
TGTGCCAGCAGCGGGGGGACAGGAAACTATAATTCACCCCTCCACTTT
>TRBJ2-1|TRBV6-5|few|NA
CASSFSGLTPYNEQFF
TGTGCCAGCAGTTTCTCGGGCCTGACCCCCTACAATGAGCAGTTCTTC
>TRBJ1-2|TRBV18|NA|NA
CASSPGSSLVYGYTF
TGTGCCAGCTCACCCGGGTCATCGTTGGTCTATGGCTACACCTTC
>TRBJ2-5|TRBV2|NA|TRBD1
CASSPQTGEETQYF
TGTGCCAGCAGTCCCCAGACAGGGGAAGAGACCCAGTACTTC
>TRBJ2-7|TRBV11-3|NA|NA
CASSFVQGFEQYF
TGTGCCAGCAGCTTCGTCCAGGGGTTTGAGCAGTACTTC
>TRBJ2-1|TRBV11-2|NA|NA
CASSLAGGSGNEQFF
TGTGCCAGCAGCTTAGCGGGGGGCTCGGGCAATGAGCAGTTCTTC
>TRBJ1-2|TRBV28|NA|NA
CASSTTGQMYGYTF
TGTGCCAGCAGTACGACAGGCCAGATGTATGGCTACACCTTC
>TRBJ1-2|TRBV9|once|NA
CASSVEARTSNYGYTF
TGTGCCAGCAGCGTAGAGGCCCGAACTAGCAACTATGGCTACACCTTC
>TRBJ2-1|TRBV6-1|NA|NA
CASSEARGGEQFF
TGTGCCAGCAGTGAAGCCCGGGGAGGTGAGCAGTTCTTC
>TRBJ2-1|TRBV2|NA|NA
CASKLTNEQFF
TGTGCCAGCAAACTCACCAATGAGCAGTTCTTC
>TRBJ1-2|TRBV7-2|few|TRBD1
CASSPLQLGTEYGYTF
TGTGCCAGCAGCCCGTTACAACTAGGGACAGAATATGGCTACACCTTC
>TRBJ2-7|TRBV19|NA|NA
CASSVASVSYEQYF
TGTGCCAGTAGTGTGGCTAGCGTGTCCTACGAGCAGTACTTC
>TRBJ1-3|TRBV9|few|TRBD1
CASSAQDRVSGNTIYF
TGTGCCAGCAGCGCCCAAGACAGGGTCTCTGGAAACACCATATATTTT
>TRBJ1-5|TRBV28|once|NA
CASSFEAGSRQPQHF
TGTGCCAGCAGTTTCGAGGCGGGTTCGAGACAGCCCCAGCATTTT
>TRBJ2-2|TRBV19|NA|TRBD2
CASSTGLAGVTGELFF
TGTGCCAGTAGTACGGGACTAGCGGGAGTTACCGGGGAGCTGTTTTTT
>TRBJ2-2|TRBV2|few|NA
CASSEAGVTGELFF
TGTGCCAGCAGTGAAGCGGGCGTTACCGGGGAGCTGTTTTTT
>TRBJ2-3|TRBV5-1|NA|TRBD2
CASSLVPAGATTSTDTQYF
TGCGCCAGCAGCTTGGTCCCAGCGGGGGCTACGACTAGCACAGATACGCAGTATTTT
>TRBJ2-2|TRBV12-5|NA|NA
CASGQGIGELFF
TGTGCTAGTGGACAGGGTATCGGGGAGCTGTTTTTT
>TRBJ2-7|TRBV28|NA|TRBD1
CASSRLTGGALGYEQYF
TGTGCCAGCAGCCGCTTAACAGGGGGAGCTCTAGGGTACGAGCAGTACTTC
>TRBJ2-7|TRBV28|NA|NA
CASSLFGRDYEQYF
TGTGCCAGCAGTTTATTCGGCAGGGATTACGAGCAGTACTTC
>TRBJ2-5|TRBV18|NA|NA
CASSPPAGQETQYF
TGTGCCAGCTCACCACCCGCCGGCCAAGAGACCCAGTACTTC
>TRBJ2-2|TRBV5-6|NA|NA
CASSSGTANTGELFF
TGTGCCAGCAGCTCCGGGACTGCCAACACCGGGGAGCTGTTTTTT
>TRBJ1-1|TRBV2|NA|NA
CASSWEIGVEAFF
TGTGCCAGCAGTTGGGAGATCGGGGTCGAAGCTTTCTTT
>TRBJ2-7|TRBV11-1|NA|NA
CASSPHRGGPYEQYF
TGTGCCAGCAGCCCGCACAGGGGGGGGCCCTACGAGCAGTACTTC
>TRBJ1-2|TRBV6-5|NA|NA
CASSFRRGNEGYTF
TGTGCCAGCAGTTTCCGGCGGGGGAACGAAGGCTACACCTTC
>TRBJ1-4|TRBV18|few|NA
CASSPPEGINEKLFF
TGTGCCAGCTCACCACCGGAGGGGATTAATGAAAAACTGTTTTTT
>TRBJ2-7|TRBV19|once|NA
CASSISSGSYEQYF
TGTGCCAGTAGTATATCCTCGGGCTCCTACGAGCAGTACTTC
>TRBJ2-7|TRBV7-9|once|TRBD1
CASSNAPGQGVNEQYF
TGTGCCAGCAGCAACGCTCCGGGACAGGGGGTCAACGAGCAGTACTTC
>TRBJ1-1|TRBV6-1|NA|NA
CASNPGSVNTEAFF
TGTGCCAGCAACCCGGGATCGGTGAACACTGAAGCTTTCTTT
>TRBJ1-3|TRBV29-1|NA|TRBD1
CSVVGQGDGNTIYF
TGCAGCGTTGTGGGACAGGGGGACGGAAACACCATATATTTT
>TRBJ1-5|TRBV7-9|once|NA
CASSPAGPNQPQHF
TGTGCCAGCAGCCCCGCGGGGCCCAATCAGCCCCAGCATTTT
>TRBJ2-7|TRBV6-6|NA|TRBD2
CASRREGSSYEQYF
TGTGCCAGCAGACGGGAGGGGAGCTCCTACGAGCAGTACTTC
>TRBJ2-7|TRBV10-1|NA|NA
CATAGTTYEQYF
TGCGCCACCGCCGGGACAACGTACGAGCAGTACTTC
>TRBJ2-6|TRBV18|NA|NA
CASSLPPTGTYSGANVLTF
TGTGCCAGCTCACTTCCTCCGACAGGAACCTACTCTGGGGCCAACGTCCTGACTTTC
>TRBJ2-7|TRBV28|NA|NA
CASSFRRGIGEQYF
TGTGCCAGCAGTTTTCGGCGAGGTATAGGCGAGCAGTACTTC
>TRBJ2-7|TRBV6-5|NA|TRBD1
CASSYQGQGAIEQYF
TGTGCCAGCAGTTACCAGGGACAGGGGGCGATCGAGCAGTACTTC
>TRBJ1-4|TRBV10-3|NA|TRBD1
CAIRTTGVANEKLFF
TGTGCCATCAGGACCACAGGGGTGGCTAATGAAAAACTGTTTTTT
>TRBJ2-1|TRBV10-3|NA|TRBD2
CAISEGGSYNEQFF
TGTGCCATCAGTGAGGGCGGGAGCTACAATGAGCAGTTCTTC
>TRBJ1-2|TRBV27|NA|NA
CASSLGGAYGYTF
TGTGCCAGCAGTTTAGGAGGGGCCTATGGCTACACCTTC
>TRBJ2-3|TRBV5-6|NA|NA
CASSLSEGNPLGDTQYF
TGTGCCAGCAGCTTGTCGGAGGGAAACCCCCTGGGAGATACGCAGTATTTT
>TRBJ2-1|TRBV18|NA|TRBD1
CASSPPGQQYNEQFF
TGTGCCAGCTCACCACCGGGACAGCAATACAATGAGCAGTTCTTC
>TRBJ2-1|TRBV2|NA|TRBD2
CASSDRTSGVFINEQFF
TGTGCCAGCAGTGACCGGACTAGTGGAGTCTTCATTAATGAGCAGTTCTTC
>TRBJ2-2|TRBV10-1|NA|TRBD1
CASSVVRGTGELFF
TGCGCCAGCAGTGTCGTCAGGGGGACCGGGGAGCTGTTTTTT
>TRBJ1-4|TRBV7-2|NA|NA
CASSYFRGMGEKLFF
TGTGCCAGCAGTTATTTTCGAGGGATGGGAGAAAAACTGTTTTTT
>TRBJ2-5|TRBV5-6|NA|NA
CASSNSAPQETQYF
TGTGCCAGCAGCAACAGTGCCCCCCAAGAGACCCAGTACTTC
>TRBJ1-4|TRBV6-6|NA|NA
CASKGGNEKLFF
TGTGCCAGCAAGGGGGGGAATGAAAAACTGTTTTTT
>TRBJ1-2|TRBV5-8|NA|NA
CASSLSGVGGYTF
TGTGCCAGCAGCTTGTCAGGGGTTGGTGGCTACACCTTC
>TRBJ2-5|TRBV6-1|few|NA
CASSEERMGRLYF
TGTGCCAGCAGTGAAGAGCGAATGGGGAGGCTGTACTTC
>TRBJ2-5|TRBV19|NA|TRBD1
CASSIRGGQGNQETQYF
TGTGCCAGTAGTATAAGAGGAGGACAGGGGAACCAAGAGACCCAGTACTTC
>TRBJ2-1|TRBV28|NA|NA
CASSFPDRYNEQFF
TGTGCCAGCAGTTTCCCAGACAGATACAATGAGCAGTTCTTC